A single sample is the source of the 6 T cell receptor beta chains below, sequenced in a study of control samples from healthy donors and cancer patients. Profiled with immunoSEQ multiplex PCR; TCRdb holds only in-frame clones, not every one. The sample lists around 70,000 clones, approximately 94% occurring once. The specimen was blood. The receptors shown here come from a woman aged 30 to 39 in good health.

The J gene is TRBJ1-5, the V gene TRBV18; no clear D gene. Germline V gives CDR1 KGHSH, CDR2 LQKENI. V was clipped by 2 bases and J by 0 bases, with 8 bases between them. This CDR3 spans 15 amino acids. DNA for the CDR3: TGTGCCAGCTCACCAAAGGGATATAGCAATCAGCCCCAGCATTTT. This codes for CASSPKGYSNQPQHF.

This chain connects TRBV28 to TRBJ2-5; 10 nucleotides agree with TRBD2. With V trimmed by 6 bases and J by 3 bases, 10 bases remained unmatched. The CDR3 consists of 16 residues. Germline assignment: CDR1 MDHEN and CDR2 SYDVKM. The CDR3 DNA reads TGTGCCAGCAGCTATACTAGCGGGGCGGTAAAAGAGACCCAGTACTTC. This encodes CASSYTSGAVKETQYF.

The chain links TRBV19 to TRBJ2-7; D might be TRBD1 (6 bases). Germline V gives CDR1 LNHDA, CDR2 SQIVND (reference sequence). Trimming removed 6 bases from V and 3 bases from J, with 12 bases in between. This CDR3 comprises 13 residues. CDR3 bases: TGTGCCAGTAGCCACCCGGACAGCTACGAGCAGTACTTC. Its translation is CASSHPDSYEQYF.

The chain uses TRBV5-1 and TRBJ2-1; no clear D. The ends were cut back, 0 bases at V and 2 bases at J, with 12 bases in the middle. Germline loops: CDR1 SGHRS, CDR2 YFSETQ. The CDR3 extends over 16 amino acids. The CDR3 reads CASSLAVVGAYNEQFF. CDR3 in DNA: TGCGCCAGCAGCTTGGCCGTGGTAGGAGCCTACAATGAGCAGTTCTTC.

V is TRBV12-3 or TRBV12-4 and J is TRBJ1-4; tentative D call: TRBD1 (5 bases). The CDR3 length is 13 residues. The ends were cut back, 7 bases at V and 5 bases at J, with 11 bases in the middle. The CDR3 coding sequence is TGTGCCAGCAATTTCAGGGAGAATGAAAAACTGTTTTTT. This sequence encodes CASNFRENEKLFF.

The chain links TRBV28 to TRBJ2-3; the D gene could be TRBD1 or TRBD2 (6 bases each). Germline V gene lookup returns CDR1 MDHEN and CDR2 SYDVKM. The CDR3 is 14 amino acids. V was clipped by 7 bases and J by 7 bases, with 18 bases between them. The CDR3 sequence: CASNKGGSLHTQYF. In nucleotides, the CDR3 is TGTGCCAGCAACAAGGGGGGCTCACTCCATACGCAGTATTTT. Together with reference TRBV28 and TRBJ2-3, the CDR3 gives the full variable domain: DVKVTQSSRYLVKRTGEKVFLECVQDMDHENMFWYRQDPGLGLRLIYFSYDVKMKEKGDIPEGYSVSREKKERFSLILESASTNQTSMYLCASNKGGSLHTQYFGPGTRLTVL.